The clone carrying this T cell receptor beta chain was counted between two and nine times. What it recognizes is unknown. This entry is derived from a study of T cells after yellow fever vaccination. Study-wide context: Preparation of the low-cell-number fractions used SMART-Seq v4 Ultra Low Input.

As TCR cDNA was made by 5'RACE template switching, a universal primer site and UMIs were added. TCRdb fed the 5' RACE reads into MiXCR, producing one record per CDR3 protein. In the table there are 450,000 to 650,000 distinct CDR3 sequences, approximately 15% of which are singletons. Study conclusions and caveats: Weaker, the secondary response peaked sooner, at day 5 versus 15.

Here the sequenced sample was PBMCs, taken on the day of the yellow fever booster vaccination. The clonotype was recovered from a man under 40 who received the YFV17D yellow fever vaccine.

The CDR3 spells CSAAGQGNEKLFF. CDR3 DNA sequence: TGCAGTGCCGCGGGACAGGGGAATGAAAAACTGTTTTTT. This chain links TRBV20-1 with TRBJ1-4; TRBD1 matches at 10 bases. The junction had 3 bases not matched to a gene; V was cut back by 6 bases and J by 5 bases. The V gene's germline CDR1 is DFQATT and CDR2 SNEGSKA (reference sequence). The CDR3 contains 13 residues.